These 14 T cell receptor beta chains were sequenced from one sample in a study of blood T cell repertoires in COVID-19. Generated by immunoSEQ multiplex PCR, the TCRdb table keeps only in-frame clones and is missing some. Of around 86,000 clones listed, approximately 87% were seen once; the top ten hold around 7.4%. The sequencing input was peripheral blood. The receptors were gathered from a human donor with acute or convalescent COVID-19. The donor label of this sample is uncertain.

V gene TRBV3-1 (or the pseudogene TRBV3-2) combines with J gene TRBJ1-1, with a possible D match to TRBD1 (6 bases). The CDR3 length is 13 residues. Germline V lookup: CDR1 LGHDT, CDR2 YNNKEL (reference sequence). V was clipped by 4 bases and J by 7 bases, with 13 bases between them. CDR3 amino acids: CASSLSQGYEAFF. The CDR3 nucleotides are TGTGCCAGCAGCCTCTCTCAGGGGTATGAAGCTTTCTTT.

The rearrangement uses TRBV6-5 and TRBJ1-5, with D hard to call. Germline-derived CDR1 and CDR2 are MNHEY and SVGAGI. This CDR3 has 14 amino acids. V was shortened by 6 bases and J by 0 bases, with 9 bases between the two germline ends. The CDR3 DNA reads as TGTGCCAGCAGCCGCATAGATAGCAATCAGCCCCAGCATTTT. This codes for CASSRIDSNQPQHF.

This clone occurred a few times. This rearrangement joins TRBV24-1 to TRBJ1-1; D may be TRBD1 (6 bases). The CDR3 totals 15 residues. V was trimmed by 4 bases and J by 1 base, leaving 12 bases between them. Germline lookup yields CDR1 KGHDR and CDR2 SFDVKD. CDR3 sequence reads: CATSDGTKKNTEAFF. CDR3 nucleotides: TGTGCCACCAGTGACGGGACAAAAAAGAACACTGAAGCTTTCTTT.

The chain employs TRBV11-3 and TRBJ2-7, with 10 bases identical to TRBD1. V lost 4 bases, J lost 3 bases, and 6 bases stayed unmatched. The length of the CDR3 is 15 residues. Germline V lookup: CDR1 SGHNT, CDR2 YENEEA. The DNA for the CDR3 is TGTGCCAGCAGCTACAGACAGGGGGCTAACTACGAGCAGTACTTC. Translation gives CASSYRQGANYEQYF.

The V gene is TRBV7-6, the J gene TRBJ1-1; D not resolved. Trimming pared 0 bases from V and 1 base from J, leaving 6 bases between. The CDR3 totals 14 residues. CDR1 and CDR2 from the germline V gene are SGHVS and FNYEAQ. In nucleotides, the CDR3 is TGTGCCAGCAGCTTAGCGCTAGGGAACACTGAAGCTTTCTTT. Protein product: CASSLALGNTEAFF.

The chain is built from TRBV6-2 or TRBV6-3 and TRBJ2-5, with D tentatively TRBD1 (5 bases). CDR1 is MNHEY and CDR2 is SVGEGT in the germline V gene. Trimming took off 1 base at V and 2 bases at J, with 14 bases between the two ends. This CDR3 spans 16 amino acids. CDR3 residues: CASSYFVSTVQETQYF. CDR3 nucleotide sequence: TGTGCCAGCAGTTACTTCGTCTCGACAGTTCAAGAGACCCAGTACTTC.

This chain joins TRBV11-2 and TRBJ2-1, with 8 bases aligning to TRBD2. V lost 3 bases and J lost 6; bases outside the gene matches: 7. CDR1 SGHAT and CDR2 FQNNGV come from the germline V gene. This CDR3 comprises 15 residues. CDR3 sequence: CASSLGGGNFNEQFF. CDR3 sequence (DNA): TGTGCCAGCAGCTTGGGCGGGGGGAACTTCAATGAGCAGTTCTTC.

This chain's CDR3 is CASMFVGFGNTIYF. The CDR3 DNA sequence: TGTGCCAGTATGTTCGTGGGCTTTGGAAACACCATATATTTT. The chain carries TRBV19 and TRBJ1-3; D gene unclear. This CDR3 is 14 amino acids long. The V gene lost 7 bases and the J gene lost 3 bases, with 13 bases spanning the gap. In germline, CDR1 is LNHDA, CDR2 SQIVND (reference sequence).

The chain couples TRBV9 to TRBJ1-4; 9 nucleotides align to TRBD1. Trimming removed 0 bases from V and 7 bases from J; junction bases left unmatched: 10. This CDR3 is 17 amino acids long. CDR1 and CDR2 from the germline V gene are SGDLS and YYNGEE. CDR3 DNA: TGTGCCAGCAGCGTAGCGTGGACAGGGGAACGGGGTGAAAAACTGTTTTTT. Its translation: CASSVAWTGERGEKLFF.

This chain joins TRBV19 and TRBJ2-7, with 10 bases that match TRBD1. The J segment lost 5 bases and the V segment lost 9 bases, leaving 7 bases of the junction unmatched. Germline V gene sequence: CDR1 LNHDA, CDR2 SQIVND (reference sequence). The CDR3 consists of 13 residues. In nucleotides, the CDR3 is TGTGCCAGCACCTCGGGACAGGGGAACGAGCAGTACTTC. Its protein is CASTSGQGNEQYF.

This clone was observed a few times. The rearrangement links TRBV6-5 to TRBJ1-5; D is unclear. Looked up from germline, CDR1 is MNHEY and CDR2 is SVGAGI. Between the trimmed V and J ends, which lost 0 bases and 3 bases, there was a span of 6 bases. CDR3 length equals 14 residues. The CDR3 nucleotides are TGTGCCAGCAGTTACTCACGGGACAATCAGCCCCAGCATTTT. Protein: CASSYSRDNQPQHF.

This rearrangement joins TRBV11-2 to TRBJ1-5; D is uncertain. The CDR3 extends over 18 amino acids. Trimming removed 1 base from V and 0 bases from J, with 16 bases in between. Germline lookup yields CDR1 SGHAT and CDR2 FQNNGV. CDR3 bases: TGTGCCAGCAGCTTAGGAGAAGGGCCGGGGTATAGCAATCAGCCCCAGCATTTT. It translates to CASSLGEGPGYSNQPQHF. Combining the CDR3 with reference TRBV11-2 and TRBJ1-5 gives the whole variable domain EAGVAQSPRYKIIEKRQSVAFWCNPISGHATLYWYQQILGQGPKLLIQFQNNGVVDDSQLPKDRFSAERLKGVDSTLKIQPAKLEDSAVYLCASSLGEGPGYSNQPQHFGDGTRLSIL.

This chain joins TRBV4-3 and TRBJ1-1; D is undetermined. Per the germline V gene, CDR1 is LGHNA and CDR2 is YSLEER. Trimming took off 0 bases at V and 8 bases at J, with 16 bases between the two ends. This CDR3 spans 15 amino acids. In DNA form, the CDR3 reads TGCGCCAGCAGCCAAGATCCCCGGAGAGGAACCGAAGCTTTCTTT. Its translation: CASSQDPRRGTEAFF.

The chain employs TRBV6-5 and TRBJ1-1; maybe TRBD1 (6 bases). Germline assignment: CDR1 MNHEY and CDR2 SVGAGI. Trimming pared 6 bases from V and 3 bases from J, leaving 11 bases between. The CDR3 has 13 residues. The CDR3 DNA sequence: TGTGCCAGCAGGGCGGACAGCTACACTGAAGCTTTCTTT. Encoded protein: CASRADSYTEAFF.